These T cell receptor beta chains were read from a single sample in a study of graft-versus-host responses after intestinal transplantation. Data came from immunoSEQ multiplex PCR; TCRdb stores just in-frame clones and leaves some out. The profile shows around 84,000 clones, roughly 87% of them singletons. No antigen has been assigned to these receptors. Sequencing used unstimulated CD8+ T cells sorted from spleen or lymph node cells, obtained before intestinal transplant. The receptors come from a human donor who received an intestinal transplant. Both conserved end residues are trimmed from each CDR3. The size field is filled for only some rows; it gives once, few, many or a size class.

>-|TRBJ2-2|TRBV13
ASSLPGGHTGELF
>-|TRBJ2-7|TRBV10-3
AISEWGETTYEQY
>once|TRBJ2-1|TRBV28
ASSLRWRVIYNEQF
>-|TRBJ2-7|TRBV5-1
ASSLGDIFYEQY
>-|TRBJ2-3|TRBV4-1
ASSQDTSGRAPSTDTQY
>-|TRBJ1-5|TRBV4-1
ASSQEEGAGQPQH
>-|TRBJ2-7|TRBV11-2
ASSFSGRPSYEQY
>-|TRBJ2-7|TRBV27
ASSFLGSYEQY
>-|TRBJ2-1|TRBV6-5
ASSYSGRADEQF
>-|TRBJ2-7|TRBV6-6
ASSYRKGNSYEQY
>-|TRBJ2-1|TRBV2
AGSGSNNNEQF
>-|TRBJ1-1|TRBV25-1
ASSWAGGENTEAF
>-|TRBJ2-7|TRBV2
ASEGSLAGGEQY
>once|TRBJ2-7|TRBV4-2
ASSQESATSGGFYEQY
>-|TRBJ2-7|TRBV5-1
ASSLEGLAGGYEQY
>few|TRBJ2-5|TRBV11-2
ASSAGTHY
>-|TRBJ1-2|TRBV6-6
ASSSGRGFYGYT
>-|TRBJ2-5|TRBV28
ASSFGQSQETQY
>-|TRBJ2-1|TRBV7-9
ASSLGRFSNNEQF
>-|TRBJ2-7|TRBV20-1
SAASGLQY
>-|TRBJ1-4|TRBV6-5
ASSYGLTNEKLF
>-|TRBJ2-7|TRBV7-2
ASSLASPYEQY
>-|TRBJ1-2|TRBV13
ASSPDGHYGYT
>-|TRBJ2-1|TRBV6-1
ASSNGQGWNEQF
>-|TRBJ2-1|TRBV29-1
SVAPGQGDGEQF
>-|TRBJ1-1|TRBV19
ASSMRGSGTEAF
>-|TRBJ2-1|TRBV27
ASSALTSNGYNEQF
>-|TRBJ1-2|TRBV5-1
ASSLGRTYGYT
>-|TRBJ2-7|TRBV11-3
ASSLDLRDTCSYEQY
>-|TRBJ1-1|TRBV7-2
ASSAGTGYFAEAF
>-|TRBJ1-1|TRBV7-9
ASSQGSGRRAF
>-|TRBJ2-7|TRBV5-6
ASSLVGTGSYEQY
>-|TRBJ2-1|TRBV9
ASSPSSGTGGNEQF
>-|TRBJ2-7|TRBV11-2
ASSRPSRDHSYEQY
>-|TRBJ1-6|TRBV21-1
ASSKPLVPGSGNSPLH
>-|TRBJ2-1|TRBV28
ASSPGTGGIDEQF
>-|TRBJ2-1|TRBV2
AGERAAYNEQF
>-|TRBJ2-7|TRBV4-1
ASSQVGTGGYEQY
>-|TRBJ2-1|TRBV4-1
ASSQDDNGGYNEQF
>-|TRBJ2-5|TRBV4-2
ASSQLSPSGGPLGAQY
>once|TRBJ1-2|TRBV5-1
ANHDRGLNGYT
>-|TRBJ2-5|TRBV30
AWSPGLAGRQGETQY
>-|TRBJ1-6|TRBV6-5
ASSGDSYNSPLH
>-|TRBJ1-3|TRBV28
ASSFGEWPRETGNTIY